This TCR beta chain was documented in a study of blood T cell repertoires in COVID-19. Study at large: From the United States, Italy and Spain came samples of acute and convalescent COVID-19. The analysed material was cDNA or gDNA that came from T cells, B-cell-depleted T cells, or PBMCs.

The CDR3 loop spans 15 amino acids. CDR1 is LNHNV, CDR2 YYDKDF, per germline (reference sequence). Between the trimmed V and J ends, which lost 0 bases and 7 bases, there was a span of 12 bases. This clone was found once. Under the authors' procedure: Amplified reference gene primers provided the basis for estimating nucleated cell counts. The table came from immunoSEQ multiplex PCR; TCRdb's copy has only in-frame clones and leaves some out. V, J and clone size are taken as reported in that table, and D and trimming were inferred from the DNA itself. This sample has some 260,000 clones, with more than 75% found just once.

This sequence was found in a woman in her thirties or forties who had recovered from COVID-19. The sequencing input was peripheral blood. The J gene is TRBJ1-4, the V gene TRBV15; the D is unclear. CDR3 region: CATSRDGQKSEKLFF. The CDR3 coding sequence is TGTGCCACCAGCAGAGATGGGCAGAAAAGTGAAAAACTGTTTTTT.